Listed below are T cell receptor beta chains from one sample, sequenced in a study of neoadjuvant anti-PD-1 for oral cavity cancer. Clones were read by immunoSEQ multiplex PCR, and TCRdb kept only the in-frame ones, dropping some. The profile shows some 15,000 clones, approximately 70% of them singletons. Sequencing was performed on PBMCs, taken before nivolumab (anti-PD-1) treatment. These receptors originate from a person aged 35-79 years with oral cavity squamous cell carcinoma. Each CDR3 is given with its conserved first and last residue. D genes are given only for firm matches. Rows give clone size only sometimes, using once, few, many, or a class for an expanded clone.

>NA|NA|TRBJ1-2|TRBV30
TGTGCCTGGAGCACAGGGTCCCTCTATGGCTACACCTTC
CAWSTGSLYGYTF
>few|NA|TRBJ1-5|TRBV15
TGTGCCACCAGCAGAGATCGAGGGATTATTAGCAATCAGCCCCAGCATTTT
CATSRDRGIISNQPQHF
>once|NA|TRBJ2-7|TRBV10-3
TGTGCCATCAGTGGGCAACAGCAACGGGGGGAGCAGTACTTC
CAISGQQQRGEQYF
>few|NA|TRBJ1-1|TRBV27
TGTGCCAGCAGTACTGTGGGCACTGAAGCTTTCTTT
CASSTVGTEAFF
>NA|TRBD1|TRBJ2-3|TRBV6-1
TGTGCCAGCGGGACAGGGGAGGCAGATACGCAGTATTTT
CASGTGEADTQYF
>NA|NA|TRBJ1-5|TRBV27
TGTGCCAGCAGTTTATCATCCAGAAATAGCAATCAGCCCCAGCATTTT
CASSLSSRNSNQPQHF
>NA|TRBD1|TRBJ2-7|TRBV28
TGTGCCAGCTGCATTTCTCCGGGACAGGGGCCCTACGAGCAGTACTTC
CASCISPGQGPYEQYF
>NA|TRBD1|TRBJ1-2|TRBV27
TGTGCCAGCAGGCTGACAGGGGAGGTCCACTATGGCTACACCTTC
CASRLTGEVHYGYTF
>NA|TRBD2|TRBJ2-1|TRBV4-1
TGCGCCAGCCGTTTCCGGGACTACACCGTGGGGGAGCAGTTCTTC
CASRFRDYTVGEQFF
>NA|NA|TRBJ2-3|TRBV6-6
TGTGCCAGCAGTTACTCCCTAGCAGTTACAGATACGCAGTATTTT
CASSYSLAVTDTQYF
>NA|NA|TRBJ2-3|TRBV11-2
TGTGCCAGCAGCTTAGGTATCTCACCCGGCACAGATACGCAGTATTTT
CASSLGISPGTDTQYF
>NA|TRBD1|TRBJ2-2|TRBV28
TGTGCCAGCAAGGGACAGGGGGTTAACACCGGGGAGCTGTTTTTT
CASKGQGVNTGELFF
>few|TRBD1|TRBJ2-1|TRBV14
TGTGCCAGCAGCGAAGGGGTCCGACAGGGGGACGAGTTCTTC
CASSEGVRQGDEFF
>few|TRBD1|TRBJ2-7|TRBV11-2
TGTGCCAGCAGGCAGGGGGCCTACGAGCAGTACTTC
CASRQGAYEQYF
>NA|NA|TRBJ1-1|TRBV5-4
TGTGCCAGCAGCCCGGAGTTGAACACTGAAGCTTTCTTT
CASSPELNTEAFF
>NA|TRBD2|TRBJ2-1|TRBV11-2
TGTGCCAGCAGGGCTAGCGGGAGGGAGTACAATGAGCAGTTCTTC
CASRASGREYNEQFF
>NA|NA|TRBJ2-1|TRBV7-9
TGTGCCAGCAGCTTCCCCAGACGGGAGACGGACTCCTACAATGAGCAGTTCTTC
CASSFPRRETDSYNEQFF
>NA|NA|TRBJ2-6|TRBV30
TGTGCCTGGAGTGTAAGCCACGCTGGGGCCAACGTCCTGACTTTC
CAWSVSHAGANVLTF
>NA|NA|TRBJ2-6|TRBV30
TGTGCCTGGATGGGACGTCTCAGCTCTGGGGCCAACGTCCTGACTTTC
CAWMGRLSSGANVLTF
>NA|TRBD1|TRBJ1-6|TRBV27
TGTGCCAGCAGTTCAGGACAGGGGGCTTTTTCACCCCTCCACTTT
CASSSGQGAFSPLHF
>NA|NA|TRBJ1-5|TRBV6-4
TGTGCCAGCAGCTCCGATAGCAATCAGCCCCAGCATTTT
CASSSDSNQPQHF
>NA|NA|TRBJ2-1|TRBV7-2
TGTGCCAGCAGCTTAAACGGTCTTTACAATGAGCAGTTCTTC
CASSLNGLYNEQFF
>NA|TRBD2|TRBJ2-7|TRBV15
TGTGCCACCAGCAGAGTCGCCATGGGACTAGCGGACTACGAGCAGTACTTC
CATSRVAMGLADYEQYF
>NA|NA|TRBJ1-4|TRBV19
TGTGCCAGTAGCCAATGGGGTGAAGAAAAACTGTTTTTT
CASSQWGEEKLFF
>NA|TRBD1|TRBJ2-7|TRBV27
TGTGCCAGCAGGACCGGGACAGGGGTTCGCGAGCAGTACTTC
CASRTGTGVREQYF
>NA|TRBD2|TRBJ2-2|TRBV5-5
TGTGCCAGCAGTTTCCTAGCGGGAGGGACAAAGGAGGAGCTGTTTTTT
CASSFLAGGTKEELFF
>NA|NA|TRBJ2-3|TRBV14
TGTGCCAGCAGCCAAGATAAGCTAGGCCTTTGGGGCACAGATACGCAGTATTTT
CASSQDKLGLWGTDTQYF
>NA|NA|TRBJ2-7|TRBV10-3
TGTGCCATCAGTGAGTCGAGGGGATCCGGCCTACGCGAGCAGTACTTC
CAISESRGSGLREQYF
>NA|NA|TRBJ1-1|TRBV7-8
TGTGCCAGCAGCTTAGCTCGGCAGGGAGGGACTGAAGCTTTCTTT
CASSLARQGGTEAFF
>NA|TRBD2|TRBJ2-1|TRBV29-1
TGCAGCGTTGCTTCGAGCGGGAGGGGGGATGAGCAGTTCTTC
CSVASSGRGDEQFF
>NA|NA|TRBJ2-3|TRBV29-1
TGCAGCGTTGAAGGGACAGATACGCAGTATTTT
CSVEGTDTQYF
>NA|NA|TRBJ2-7|TRBV21-1
TGTGCCAGCAGAAAGGGCTCGGTCCCCTACGAGCAGTACTTC
CASRKGSVPYEQYF
>NA|TRBD1|TRBJ2-7|TRBV6-6
TGTGCCAGCAGCCCCGCCGGGACAGGGGGCTACGAGCAGTACTTC
CASSPAGTGGYEQYF
>NA|TRBD1|TRBJ1-5|TRBV27
TGTGCCAGCAGTCGAATGACAGGGTCAGGGTGGAATCAGCCCCAGCATTTT
CASSRMTGSGWNQPQHF
>few|TRBD1|TRBJ1-2|TRBV19
TGTGCCAGTAGATCCGACAGGGTCTATGGCTACACCTTC
CASRSDRVYGYTF
>once|NA|TRBJ2-1|TRBV28
TGTGCCAGCAGTGGGGCTTGGCGGGGAAGCTCCTACAATGAGCAGTTCTTC
CASSGAWRGSSYNEQFF
>NA|TRBD1|TRBJ1-4|TRBV19
TGTGCCACCTCCGGGACAGCGATCTACTCAACTAATGAAAAACTGTTTTTT
CATSGTAIYSTNEKLFF
>NA|NA|TRBJ1-1|TRBV2
TGTGCCAGCAGGTTGAGGGACACTGAAGCTTTCTTT
CASRLRDTEAFF
>NA|TRBD1|TRBJ1-1|TRBV13
TGTGCCAGCAGCCCGGACAGGGGCACTGAAGCTTTCTTT
CASSPDRGTEAFF
>NA|NA|TRBJ2-3|TRBV7-7
TGTGCCAGCAGCTCCAGACAGTTGGATACGCAGTATTTT
CASSSRQLDTQYF
>few|NA|TRBJ1-1|TRBV11-2
TGTGCCAGCAGCTTAAGTTCCCCAGAAGGAGCTTTCTTT
CASSLSSPEGAFF
>NA|NA|TRBJ1-4|TRBV6-6
TGTGCCAGCAGACTCGGCGCTAATGAAAAACTGTTTTTT
CASRLGANEKLFF
>few|NA|TRBJ1-2|TRBV19
TGTGCCAGTAGTATCGGGTTGGGGGGCCCCTATGGCTACACCTTC
CASSIGLGGPYGYTF
>once|NA|TRBJ2-7|TRBV29-1
TGCAGCGTTGAGCACATCGGACTCCCGACGGGGGAGCAGTACTTC
CSVEHIGLPTGEQYF
>NA|TRBD2|TRBJ2-4|TRBV4-1
TGCGCCAGCAGCCTTGGGACTAGCGGGGGGGGAGCGAACATTCAGTACTTC
CASSLGTSGGGANIQYF
>few|TRBD1|TRBJ1-2|TRBV19
TGTGCCAGTGGTGACAGGGGGCGTTACTATGGCTACACCTTC
CASGDRGRYYGYTF
>NA|NA|TRBJ2-7|TRBV18
TGTGCCAGCTCACTAGCGGTTGGATACGAGCAGTACTTC
CASSLAVGYEQYF
>NA|NA|TRBJ1-5|TRBV30
TGTGCCTGGCAGGGCAGGCCAGGGCAGCCCCAGCATTTT
CAWQGRPGQPQHF
>NA|TRBD2|TRBJ2-7|TRBV5-1
TGCGCCAGCAGCTTAGGGACTAGCGGGTTACACTCCTACGAGCAGTACTTC
CASSLGTSGLHSYEQYF
>few|TRBD2|TRBJ2-2|TRBV19
TGTGCCAGTAGTATGAGGGGGACTAGCGGGAGGGGAAGGTGGACCGGGGAGCTGTTTTTT
CASSMRGTSGRGRWTGELFF